Given below is one T cell receptor beta chain in context. Its antigen is unknown. Primers included in the PCR were 60 Vbeta and 13 Jbeta primers. Data came from immunoSEQ multiplex PCR; TCRdb stores just in-frame clones and leaves some out. The repertoire consists of roughly 76,000 clones, with roughly 78% occurring once and the leading ten covering over 2%. This sample is part of a study of cytomegalovirus exposure and HLA in healthy donors. The study, taken as a whole, reports: Per a prior analysis, the majority of TCR beta V segments were productive roughly 87% or roughly 30% of the time. It was likely that a cluster of highly shared sequence variants was a sequencing artifact. Links to common viral pathogens appeared, in a later analysis, for several of the most significant clusters. The study dropped some indistinguishable V segments, TRBV6-2 and TRBV6-3 among them.

This CDR3 has 13 amino acids. Germline V CDR1 and CDR2: SEHNR, FQNEAQ (reference sequence). V lost 4 bases to trimming and J lost 7 bases; unmatched junction nucleotides: 4. The rearrangement joins TRBV7-9 to TRBJ2-1, with 7 nucleotides matching TRBD2. The source material was PBMCs. This sequence was found in a man aged 30 to 39 in good health and CMV-seronegative. As DNA, the CDR3 is TGTGCCAGCAGCTGGCCCGGGGGGAATGAGCAGTTCTTC. It yields the protein CASSWPGGNEQFF.